The rows below give T cell receptor beta chains drawn from one sample of a study of T cell repertoires in cytomegalovirus infection. TCRdb re-analysed the reads in MiXCR, keeping a single row per CDR3 protein. The sample includes about 140,000 distinct CDR3 sequences, about 6.5% of them seen just once. Sequenced sample: PBMCs. The receptors shown here come from a human donor in good health (CMV status not recorded). Some clones in this sample may be carry-over from other donors' samples. The CDR3 runs from the conserved cysteine through the conserved F or W. D genes are given only for firm matches. Size values are once, few and many counts, or a class for expanded clones, and some rows have none.

abundance: many
j_gene: TRBJ2-3
d_gene: NA
v_gene: TRBV2
CDR3aa: CASSPQRRGLSLSTDTQYF
CDR3nt: TGTGCCAGCAGCCCCCAACGGCGGGGCCTCTCCCTCAGCACAGATACGCAGTATTTT

abundance: many
j_gene: TRBJ1-1
d_gene: NA
v_gene: TRBV7-9
CDR3aa: CASSLESWAMNTEAFF
CDR3nt: TGTGCCAGCAGCTTAGAGAGCTGGGCAATGAACACTGAAGCTTTCTTT

abundance: many
j_gene: TRBJ1-5
d_gene: NA
v_gene: TRBV7-2
CDR3aa: CASSLTGGGNNQPQHF
CDR3nt: TGTGCCAGCAGCTTAACTGGGGGCGGGAATAATCAGCCCCAGCATTTT

abundance: NA
j_gene: TRBJ1-4
d_gene: NA
v_gene: TRBV6-2/TRBV6-3
CDR3aa: CASMTDLTSGKLFF
CDR3nt: TGTGCCAGCATGACAGACCTGACAAGCGGAAAACTGTTTTTT

abundance: NA
j_gene: TRBJ2-3
d_gene: TRBD2
v_gene: TRBV7-3
CDR3aa: CASSLGGTSGTDTQYF
CDR3nt: TGTGCCAGCAGCTTAGGCGGGACTAGCGGCACAGATACGCAGTATTTT

abundance: many
j_gene: TRBJ1-1
d_gene: NA
v_gene: TRBV28
CDR3aa: CASSTDGGPFGAFF
CDR3nt: TGTGCCAGCAGTACTGACGGAGGGCCCTTTGGAGCTTTCTTT

abundance: many
j_gene: TRBJ1-6
d_gene: TRBD1
v_gene: TRBV20-1
CDR3aa: CSAREGQGTRNSPLHF
CDR3nt: TGCAGTGCTAGAGAAGGACAGGGAACGAGAAATTCACCCCTCCACTTT

abundance: many
j_gene: TRBJ2-3
d_gene: NA
v_gene: TRBV7-2
CDR3aa: CRCHVTQYF
CDR3nt: TGTCGGTGCCATGTTACGCAGTATTTT

abundance: NA
j_gene: TRBJ2-7
d_gene: NA
v_gene: TRBV23-1
CDR3aa: CASSQTGTQNYEQYF
CDR3nt: TGCGCCAGCAGTCAAACCGGGACACAAAACTACGAGCAGTACTTC

abundance: many
j_gene: TRBJ2-1
d_gene: NA
v_gene: TRBV7-2
CDR3aa: CASSFGGGQPRQFF
CDR3nt: TGTGCCAGCAGCTTTGGCGGGGGCCAGCCGCGGCAGTTCTTC

abundance: few
j_gene: TRBJ2-3
d_gene: NA
v_gene: TRBV5-1
CDR3aa: CASSPQSDPSTDTQYF
CDR3nt: TGCGCCAGCAGCCCTCAATCCGACCCAAGCACAGATACGCAGTATTTT

abundance: NA
j_gene: TRBJ1-2
d_gene: NA
v_gene: TRBV4-1
CDR3aa: CASSPAGVAGYTF
CDR3nt: TGCGCCAGCAGCCCCGCCGGGGTAGCTGGCTACACCTTC

abundance: many
j_gene: TRBJ2-7
d_gene: NA
v_gene: TRBV4-2
CDR3aa: CASSQEGRGLSYEQYF
CDR3nt: TGTGCCAGCAGCCAAGAGGGTCGGGGCCTTTCCTACGAGCAGTACTTC

abundance: many
j_gene: TRBJ2-3
d_gene: NA
v_gene: TRBV7-2
CDR3aa: CASSLMEGGRRHTDTQYF
CDR3nt: TGTGCCAGCAGCTTAATGGAAGGTGGGCGGCGCCACACAGATACGCAGTATTTT

abundance: NA
j_gene: TRBJ1-1
d_gene: NA
v_gene: TRBV7-3
CDR3aa: CASSLNGERTEAFF
CDR3nt: TGTGCCAGCAGCTTAAATGGGGAACGAACTGAAGCTTTCTTT

abundance: few
j_gene: TRBJ2-2
d_gene: NA
v_gene: TRBV20-1
CDR3aa: CSARVKGTSRTGELFF
CDR3nt: TGCAGTGCTAGAGTGAAAGGGACATCCAGGACCGGGGAGCTGTTTTTT

abundance: few
j_gene: TRBJ2-1
d_gene: NA
v_gene: TRBV9
CDR3aa: CASSVPNNEQFF
CDR3nt: TGTGCCAGCAGCGTACCCAACAATGAGCAGTTCTTC

abundance: NA
j_gene: TRBJ1-4
d_gene: NA
v_gene: TRBV27
CDR3aa: CASSVQGGRGEKLFF
CDR3nt: TGTGCCAGCAGTGTACAGGGAGGGAGGGGTGAAAAACTGTTTTTT

abundance: many
j_gene: TRBJ2-5
d_gene: NA
v_gene: TRBV7-9
CDR3aa: CASSPPGMARETQYF
CDR3nt: TGTGCCAGCAGCCCCCCCGGGATGGCTCGAGAGACCCAGTACTTC

abundance: many
j_gene: TRBJ2-5
d_gene: NA
v_gene: TRBV11-2
CDR3aa: CASSPSPRGGLRETQYF
CDR3nt: TGTGCCAGCAGCCCCTCCCCGAGGGGGGGACTGAGAGAGACCCAGTACTTC

abundance: many
j_gene: TRBJ2-2
d_gene: TRBD2
v_gene: TRBV6-2/TRBV6-3
CDR3aa: CASSLTRLAGDPGELFF
CDR3nt: TGTGCCAGCAGCCTGACCCGACTAGCGGGGGATCCCGGGGAGCTGTTTTTT

abundance: many
j_gene: TRBJ2-2
d_gene: TRBD2
v_gene: TRBV7-2
CDR3aa: CASSLLRRTSGRWTNTGELFF
CDR3nt: TGTGCCAGCAGCCTGCTTCGCAGGACTAGCGGGAGATGGACTAACACCGGGGAGCTGTTTTTT

abundance: few
j_gene: TRBJ2-3
d_gene: TRBD2
v_gene: TRBV6-2/TRBV6-3
CDR3aa: CASSLGPIGGDTDTQYF
CDR3nt: TGTGCCAGCAGTCTCGGACCCATCGGGGGGGACACAGATACGCAGTATTTT

abundance: NA
j_gene: TRBJ1-4
d_gene: NA
v_gene: TRBV15
CDR3aa: CATSRAYDGKLFF
CDR3nt: TGTGCCACCAGCAGAGCTTATGACGGGAAACTGTTTTTT

abundance: few
j_gene: TRBJ2-1
d_gene: NA
v_gene: TRBV19
CDR3aa: CASSISATGNEQFF
CDR3nt: TGTGCCAGTAGTATCTCCGCGACCGGGAATGAGCAGTTCTTC

abundance: many
j_gene: TRBJ1-5
d_gene: NA
v_gene: TRBV7-9
CDR3aa: CASSLRSDQPQHF
CDR3nt: TGTGCCAGCAGCTTAAGGTCCGATCAGCCCCAGCATTTT

abundance: many
j_gene: TRBJ1-3
d_gene: NA
v_gene: TRBV6-1
CDR3aa: CASSIESGNTIYF
CDR3nt: TGTGCCAGCTCGATTGAATCTGGAAACACCATATATTTT

abundance: many
j_gene: TRBJ2-3
d_gene: NA
v_gene: TRBV7-3
CDR3aa: CASSSGPSDTQYF
CDR3nt: TGTGCCAGCAGCTCAGGACCCTCAGATACGCAGTATTTT

abundance: many
j_gene: TRBJ1-3
d_gene: NA
v_gene: TRBV7-2
CDR3aa: CASSLEGNTIYF
CDR3nt: TGTGCCAGCAGCTTAGAAGGAAACACCATATATTTT

abundance: NA
j_gene: TRBJ2-1
d_gene: NA
v_gene: TRBV2
CDR3aa: CASRGGSYNEQFF
CDR3nt: TGTGCCAGCAGGGGGGGATCCTACAATGAGCAGTTCTTC

abundance: NA
j_gene: TRBJ2-7
d_gene: NA
v_gene: TRBV10-2
CDR3aa: CASSEVALGYEQYF
CDR3nt: TGCGCCAGCAGTGAGGTGGCTTTGGGGTACGAGCAGTACTTC

abundance: few
j_gene: TRBJ1-4
d_gene: NA
v_gene: TRBV29-1
CDR3aa: CSVAVKKEPTNEKLFF
CDR3nt: TGCAGCGTTGCAGTGAAAAAGGAGCCAACTAATGAAAAACTGTTTTTT

abundance: few
j_gene: TRBJ2-2
d_gene: TRBD2
v_gene: TRBV6-6
CDR3aa: CASCLAGGPQSGELFF
CDR3nt: TGTGCCAGCTGCCTAGCGGGGGGGCCTCAGTCCGGGGAGCTGTTTTTT

abundance: many
j_gene: TRBJ1-5
d_gene: TRBD1
v_gene: TRBV7-2
CDR3aa: CASSPDRVQPQHF
CDR3nt: TGTGCCAGCAGCCCGGACAGGGTTCAGCCCCAGCATTTT

abundance: NA
j_gene: TRBJ1-1
d_gene: NA
v_gene: TRBV6-2/TRBV6-3
CDR3aa: CASSRGAPDTEAFF
CDR3nt: TGTGCCAGCAGTCGCGGGGCGCCCGACACTGAAGCTTTCTTT

abundance: many
j_gene: TRBJ2-1
d_gene: NA
v_gene: TRBV7-2
CDR3aa: CASRPGRRGGYNEQFF
CDR3nt: TGTGCCAGCCGACCCGGGAGGAGGGGGGGGTACAATGAGCAGTTCTTC

abundance: NA
j_gene: TRBJ1-1
d_gene: NA
v_gene: TRBV29-1
CDR3aa: CSVQVNTEAFF
CDR3nt: TGCAGCGTTCAGGTGAACACTGAAGCTTTCTTT